This record covers a single TCR beta chain. Its antigen remains unknown. V was clipped by 0 bases and J by 2 bases, with 8 bases between them. Germline V gives CDR1 SGHNT, CDR2 YYREEE (reference sequence). This CDR3 contains 14 residues. Only in-frame clones appear in the TCRdb table, and some are missing; sequencing was by immunoSEQ multiplex PCR. The data hold approximately 74,000 clones, with 88% observed a single time. The data were obtained in a study of OX40 agonist ivuxolimab in advanced cancers. Study details: Partial responses were achieved by three patients, one with hepatocellular carcinoma and two with cutaneous melanoma.

The study's findings and limits: The study observed clonal expansion of CD4+ and CD8+ blood T cells by week 6 at 0.1 to 3.0 mg/kg. Among the lowest peripheral clonal expansion occurred in 0.1-3.0 mg/kg partial responders.

Researchers took blood at baseline, on cycle 4 day 1, and on cycle 7 day 1. The sequencing here drew on CD4+ or CD8+ T cells sorted from blood, taken in a trial of the OX40 agonist ivuxolimab. V and J are TRBV5-4 and TRBJ2-5; D not resolved. The TCR comes from an adult with an advanced solid tumor such as melanoma, head and neck, liver or kidney cancer. The CDR3 DNA sequence: TGTGCCAGCAGCTTGGGGTCTTTACAAGAGACCCAGTACTTC. Translation gives CASSLGSLQETQYF.